This T cell receptor beta chain was obtained from a study of cytomegalovirus exposure and HLA in healthy donors. The PCR was carried out with 60 Vbeta primers and 13 Jbeta primers. Libraries were prepared by immunoSEQ multiplex PCR; TCRdb keeps only in-frame clonotypes and omits some of them. Among roughly 150,000 clones listed, approximately 80% were seen once. General study findings and limits: Later analysis showed TCR association rates varying by HLA locus, highest for DRB1 and lowest for HLA-C. A later analysis linked a missense DCLRE1C variant to TCR beta V- and J-gene trimming. Productive rates of about 90% or about 30% were seen for most TCR beta V segments in an earlier analysis.

Losses at the gene ends were 5 bases for V and 5 bases for J; bases not matched to a gene: 10. Germline assignment: CDR1 MNHNY and CDR2 SVGAGI (reference sequence). The length of the CDR3 is 15 residues. About this clone itself: Its target is not known.

The sample comprised PBMCs. The origin of this receptor is a woman in her 40s in good health and CMV-seronegative. The chain carries TRBV6-6 and TRBJ2-7; 9 bases align to TRBD1. The CDR3 reads CASSKPETGGHEQYF. CDR3 bases: TGTGCCAGCAGTAAGCCCGAAACAGGGGGCCACGAGCAGTACTTC.